This TCR beta chain comes out of a study of cytomegalovirus exposure and HLA in healthy donors (dated by TCRdb to the late 2010s). About the full investigation: An earlier analysis of fewer than 750 of the donors reported 276 Gb of sequence data and 117 million unique TCR beta sequences obtained from 180 million or so T cells. The study combined high-throughput TCR immunosequencing, statistical association of individual TCRs with disease status, and machine learning to predict cytomegalovirus infection status. All discovery cohort repertoires had been generated on a single sequencing platform. The T cell repertoires of roughly 660 subjects were profiled by immunosequencing and related to cytomegalovirus serostatus. Approximately 300 gigabases of sequencing data and around 80 million unique TCR sequences made up an early release that covered nearly 650 HLA-typed donors. HLA typing included class I and class II loci at four-digit resolution. A later analysis re-examined previously published TCR beta repertoires from just over 650 donors and added high-resolution HLA genotyping to investigate patterns of TCR occurrence. A later genetic analysis took genome-wide SNP genotypes for about 60% of the roughly 670 donors and used that subset as a discovery cohort. Of the roughly 400 genotyped donors, less than 90% were placed in the genetic ancestry cluster associated with self-reported Caucasian donors. An earlier analysis of 500 to 650 of the donors applied high-throughput TCR beta sequencing to assess whether each TCR beta V gene segment acted as functional or pseudogenic. On average, roughly 250,000 unique TCR beta nucleotide sequences were sequenced per donor among a few hundred genotyped donors of the cohort, with roughly 18% of those sequences being non-productive. Alongside the repertoire data, information on donor age, sex, ethnicity and CMV serostatus was compiled. Typing coverage varied by locus: about 629-640 donors for A, B, C, DRB1 and DQB1; roughly 560 for DQA1; over 600 for DPA1; roughly 450 for DPB1. A separate validation cohort of more than 100 different subjects was used in addition to the roughly 640-subject first cohort. Five DR-DQ haplotypes were treated as single units for association and clustering because of strong linkage in the cohort. The study was designed to test whether signatures of past pathogen exposure could be identified by cataloging public T cell receptors. Rather than drawing on any new phenotypic data, the later analysis identified candidate immune exposures from TCR beta sequences and the way those sequences occurred across donors.

Notes on this clone: The antigen this receptor binds is unknown. Base quality data are lacking; no much larger clone is found one base away.

Broad study findings and their caveats: Some IMGT-functional V segments, including TRBV6-2 and TRBV6-3, could not be distinguished by the 87-base-pair reads and were therefore excluded. In a later analysis, TCR association rates were found to vary across HLA loci, with the most associated TCRs seen for DRB1 alleles and the fewest for HLA-C alleles. Strong co-occurrence of HLA alleles, especially DR and DQ, made assigning TCR associations to individual alleles difficult. Because some donors lacked HLA typing at each locus, the association tests relied only on the typed subset. Sequencing depth was assumed to be roughly uniform across donors in the presence/absence analyses, though that assumption may not hold. In a later genetic analysis, a missense DCLRE1C variant was associated with V-gene and J-gene trimming of TCR beta chains, and the association was replicated in an independent cohort. Compared with the approximately 720-donor mean, donors in an Asian-associated ancestry cluster had fewer N-insertions in productive TCRs, according to a later genetic analysis. The sequencing pipeline was judged likely to have produced a cluster of highly shared sequence variants as a technical artifact. Linkage disequilibrium might explain the correlated functional status among segregating V segments, but an unknown experimental factor could not be ruled out. Several of the top co-occurrence clusters appeared to be linked to parvovirus B19, influenza, CMV and Epstein-Barr virus, according to a later analysis. The cohort was sequenced for TCR beta chains only, and without alpha or paired-chain data the features that could be detected were limited. In a later analysis, HLA-associated TCR beta chains were found to be more clonally expanded and to have lower generation probabilities than equally common non-associated chains. A further reported finding was that TCR beta sequences accurately predicted the HLA-A and HLA-B alleles for most subjects in the first cohort. CMV serostatus was the only immune exposure information available for the cohort. In a later analysis, most CMV-associated TCR beta chains were found to appear HLA-restricted, with HLA associations seemingly driven largely by CMV exposure. Because counts were too low, more than 15 rarely observed V segments, including chromosome 9 orphons, were left out of the earlier analysis of 587 of the donors. Three of the identified cytomegalovirus-associated TCR beta chains were confirmed in vitro to be specific for cytomegalovirus antigens. Across donors, most TCR sequences were observed very rarely, whereas some public TCRs were present in many individuals. An earlier analysis of 450 to 750 of the donors showed that most TCR beta V segments appeared in productive rearrangements either about 90% or about 30% of the time, which broadly matched IMGT annotations. The classifier was reported to diagnose cytomegalovirus status with high specificity and sensitivity in both the original and validation cohorts. The study gave a list of about 150 TCR beta chains associated with cytomegalovirus. Specific HLA alleles were associated with roughly 16,000 TCR beta sequences at a false discovery rate of 0.05 in a later analysis. The authors suggested that the approach could potentially be extended to other disease states and immunological phenotypes.

In total, about 650 healthy bone marrow donors made up the cohort. At the time of sampling, all cohort members were nominally healthy, though unrecorded immune exposures were likely present. The donor tested CMV seropositive, placing the donor among the approximately 310 seropositive members of the cohort. Each donor provided a peripheral blood sample, and peripheral blood mononuclear cells were used for TCR beta sequencing. Genomic DNA was extracted from the blood cell samples with the Qiagen DNeasy Blood Extraction Kit. The library was produced with the immunoSEQ multiplex PCR assay. For the multiplex PCR, a mixture combining 60 forward primers for TCR Vbeta segments and 13 reverse primers for TCR Jbeta segments was used. The CDR3 region of rearranged TCR beta genes was amplified from genomic DNA with a multiplex PCR assay. The Illumina HiSeq System was used to sequence the amplified TCR beta libraries as 87-base-pair reads. The study's own analysis went as follows. A later analysis counted about 80 million unique TCR beta chains across the approximately 700 repertoires, and some 11 million of these chains were shared by at least two donors. Raw reads were error-corrected and collapsed into unique sequences by a nearest-neighbor algorithm in which closely related sequences were merged to remove PCR and sequencing errors. Alignment of CDR3 sequences to IMGT reference sequences was used to assign V, D and J gene segments. For a sequence to be retained, at least a six-nucleotide match to both a V gene segment and a J gene segment was required. Rearrangements were called productive when the CDR3 lacked stop codons and stayed in frame with V and J; all others were non-productive. Following IMGT convention, CDR3 was defined as the stretch from the second conserved V-encoded cysteine up to the conserved J-encoded phenylalanine. Sequences without an unambiguous match to a single V gene segment were excluded from the earlier analysis of 450 to 750 of the donors. In an earlier analysis of some 590 of the donors, a V segment was called functional when productive rearrangements were above 56.7%, and segregating when the standard deviation between donors exceeded 5%. To diagnose cytomegalovirus status from the catalog of TCR beta chain sequences, a statistical classification framework was built. V and J gene assignment, in a later analysis, came from comparing TCR nucleotide sequences with IMGT/GENE-DB human TR gene sequences. In a later analysis, CDR3 sequences and most-parsimonious VDJ recombination scenarios were assigned using the TCRdist pipeline. In a later analysis, each TCR beta chain was defined by its CDR3 amino acid sequence together with its V-gene family, and reads without a unique V-gene family were excluded. In a later analysis, 450 to 600 highly shared, low-generation-probability nucleotide sequences were removed to address suspected cross-contamination and a sequencing artifact. In a later analysis, a clonal expansion index for each public chain was calculated from normalized within-repertoire ranks of inferred template counts. A later analysis computed generation probabilities with a VDJ recombination model fitted to out-of-frame rearrangements, and checked the results against IGoR. In a later analysis, TCR-TCR, TCR-HLA and TCR-CMV co-occurrence was scored with hypergeometric tests, and a repertoire-size bias correction was applied to TCR pairs. False discovery rates were estimated in a later analysis by permuting HLA or CMV assignments 20 times. A later analysis grouped co-occurring TCRs with DBSCAN, adding TCRdist sequence similarity when clustering within HLA-allele-positive subsets. Repertoires with fewer than 30,000 or more than 120,000 public chains, plus five repertoires with anomalous nucleotide sharing, were excluded from co-occurrence clustering. TCRdb's version of the immuneACCESS table is confined to in-frame rearrangements and falls short of the full clone set. An unresolved V gene accounts for under half of the shortfall where checked; the remainder is of unknown origin. V and J calls and clone size are given by that table; D and trimming were obtained from the DNA. The sample profile shows over 250,000 clones; roughly 90% of them were found once. The ten largest clones add up to around 4% of the sample.

Spanning cysteine to phenylalanine, the CDR3 consists of 16 amino acids. The read is trimmed to its CDR3 DNA, 48 bases read in frame from base 1. After removal of 3 bases from V and 5 bases from J, the junction retains 10 bases not matched to a gene. Taken from the germline V gene, the CDR1 and CDR2 loops are KGHSH and LQKENI. Material: PBMCs. The chain links TRBV18 with TRBJ2-1, with 7 bases in between that match TRBD2. The receptor was isolated from a man in his forties or fifties in good health and CMV-seropositive. The DNA sequence is TGTGCCAGCTCACCTTTGTTGGCAGGGAGGGACAATGAGCAGTTCTTC. Its translation is CASSPLLAGRDNEQFF.